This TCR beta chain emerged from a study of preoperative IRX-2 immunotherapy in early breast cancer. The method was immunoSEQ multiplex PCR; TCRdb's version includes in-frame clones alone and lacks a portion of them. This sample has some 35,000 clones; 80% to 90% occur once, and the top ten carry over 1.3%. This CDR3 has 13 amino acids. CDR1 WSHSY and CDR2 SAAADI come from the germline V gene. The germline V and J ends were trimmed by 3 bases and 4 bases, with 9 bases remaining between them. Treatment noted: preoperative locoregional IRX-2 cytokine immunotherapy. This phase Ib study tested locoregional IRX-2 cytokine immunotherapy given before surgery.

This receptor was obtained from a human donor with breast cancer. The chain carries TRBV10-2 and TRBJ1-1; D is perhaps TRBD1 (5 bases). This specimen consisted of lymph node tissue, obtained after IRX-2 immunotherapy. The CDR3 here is CASSEGRATEAFF. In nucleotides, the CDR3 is TGCGCCAGCAGTGAAGGCAGGGCCACTGAAGCTTTCTTT.